Below are 15 T cell receptor beta chains sequenced from a single sample in a study of T cell repertoires in cytomegalovirus infection. In TCRdb, the reads were re-called with MiXCR into one record per CDR3 protein. The table includes roughly 600,000 distinct CDR3 sequences, 20% to 25% detected once. Sequencing was carried out using CD8+ T cells from PBMCs. All receptors derive from a human donor in good health (CMV status not recorded). Some clones in this sample may be carry-over from other donors' samples.

The CDR3 is CASSQGPPNTEAFF. The CDR3 DNA sequence: TGCGCCAGCAGCCAGGGACCCCCGAACACTGAAGCTTTCTTT. The J gene is TRBJ1-1, the V gene TRBV4-1, with D maybe TRBD1 (5 bases). The CDR3 length is 14 residues. With 3 bases removed from V and 1 base from J, the gap between germline ends came to 9 bases. Germline CDR1 MGHRA, CDR2 YSYEKL.

This clonotype has at least ten counts. The J gene is TRBJ2-5, the V gene TRBV25-1; D not certain. Germline V gene data show CDR1 as MGHDK and CDR2 as SYGVNS. The CDR3 is made up of 12 amino acids. Trimming took 0 bases from V and 5 from J, leaving 4 bases between them. CDR3 sequence: CASSEYTETQYF. CDR3 DNA sequence: TGTGCCAGCAGTGAATATACTGAGACCCAGTACTTC. Combining the CDR3 with reference TRBV25-1 and TRBJ2-5 gives the whole variable domain EADIYQTPRYLVIGTGKKITLECSQTMGHDKMYWYQQDPGMELHLIHYSYGVNSTEKGDLSSESTVSRIRTEHFPLTLESARPSHTSQYLCASSEYTETQYFGPGTRLLVL.

The J gene is TRBJ2-7, the V gene TRBV6-2 or TRBV6-3, with 10 bases lining up with TRBD2. CDR1 and CDR2 (germline): MNHEY, SVGEGT. CDR3 size: 16 residues. The ends lost 6 bases at V and 0 bases at J; junction bases unmatched: 8. CDR3 bases: TGTGCCAGCAGCCGTAGCGGGGGGACCACCTCCTACGAGCAGTACGTC. It specifies CASSRSGGTTSYEQYV.

The J gene is TRBJ1-5, the V gene TRBV27; D may be TRBD1 (5 bases). V lost 6 bases and J 9 bases, leaving 15 bases between the germline ends. The CDR3 runs 13 residues. The germline gives CDR1 MNHEY, CDR2 SMNVEV (reference sequence). Here the CDR3 reads CASRLGTGTPQHF. In DNA, the CDR3 is TGTGCCAGCAGGCTAGGGACCGGGACGCCCCAGCATTTT.

This chain connects TRBV29-1 to TRBJ2-3; D may be TRBD1 (6 bases). The length of the CDR3 is 12 residues. V was pared by 2 bases and J by 4 bases, with 7 bases between. Germline V lookup: CDR1 SQVTM, CDR2 ANQGSEA. The CDR3 DNA reads as TGCAGCGTTGAACAGGGGCCAGATACGCAGTATTTT. Encoded protein: CSVEQGPDTQYF.

This sequence joins TRBV13 and TRBJ2-1; D assignment may be TRBD1 or TRBD2 (5 bases each). Germline-derived CDR1 and CDR2 are PRHDT and FYEKMQ (reference sequence). Trimming left V 6 bases short and J 0 bases short, with 24 bases between. The length of the CDR3 is 19 residues. The CDR3 spells CASSRRTRDGSSSYNEQFF. Here the CDR3 DNA reads TGTGCCAGCAGTCGACGTACCCGGGACGGTTCAAGCTCCTACAATGAGCAGTTCTTC.

This clonotype was counted a few times. The chain links TRBV25-1 to TRBJ2-1; TRBD1 matches 9 bases. CDR3 length: 19 residues. Trimming took 3 bases from V and 7 from J; bases not matched to a gene: 19. Germline CDR1 and CDR2: MGHDK and SYGVNS. CDR3 nucleotide sequence: TGTGCCAGCAGTGATTTCTTTCAAGTACAGGGGGCCGGGATGAATGAGCAGTTCTTC. Its translation: CASSDFFQVQGAGMNEQFF.

The rearrangement uses TRBV19 and TRBJ1-5, with D hard to call. CDR3 length equals 13 residues. V dropped 7 bases and J dropped 6 bases, with 13 bases sitting between them. In germline, CDR1 is LNHDA, CDR2 SQIVND (reference sequence). The CDR3: CASIAGKRQPQHF. In DNA, the CDR3 is TGTGCCAGTATTGCGGGGAAGCGTCAGCCCCAGCATTTT.

The chain recombines TRBV6-6 with TRBJ2-1; D is unclear. Germline V CDR1 and CDR2: MNHNY, SVGAGI (reference sequence). V dropped 8 bases and J dropped 3 bases, with 11 bases sitting between them. The CDR3 contains 13 residues. The CDR3 DNA sequence: TGTGCCAGCTCGGATGTTTTCTACAATGAGCAGTTCTTC. Translating gives CASSDVFYNEQFF.

At least ten counts were recorded for this clonotype. The chain has TRBV6-2 or TRBV6-3 and TRBJ1-5; a possible D gene is TRBD1 (6 bases). Germline V gene data show CDR1 as MNHEY and CDR2 as SVGEGT. The CDR3 loop spans 16 amino acids. The V end lost 7 bases, the J end lost 3 bases, and 19 bases lay between the germline ends. The CDR3 sequence: CASTLTPRDNNQPQHF. The CDR3 coding sequence is TGTGCCAGCACTCTAACGCCCCGGGACAACAATCAGCCCCAGCATTTT.

The rearrangement joins TRBV28 to TRBJ2-3, with 7 bases lining up with TRBD1. This CDR3 is built from 14 residues. Looked up from germline, CDR1 is MDHEN and CDR2 is SYDVKM. The V gene end was trimmed by 6 bases and the J gene end by 2 bases; junction bases not matched to a gene: 5. The DNA of the CDR3 is TGTGCCAGCAGCCGAGACAGGGCCACAGATACGCAGTATTTT. It translates to CASSRDRATDTQYF.

The chain has TRBV2 and TRBJ2-1; no firm D call. V was pared by 10 bases and J by 7 bases, with 17 bases between. CDR3 length: 13 amino acids. Germline lookup yields CDR1 SNHLY and CDR2 FYNNEI. CDR3 loop: CAMSEQPGNEQFF. CDR3 sequence (DNA): TGTGCCATGTCGGAGCAACCCGGGAATGAGCAGTTCTTC.

The V gene is TRBV12-3 or TRBV12-4, the J gene TRBJ1-2; 7 positions agree with TRBD1. The V segment lost 7 bases and the J segment 7 bases; nucleotides outside the gene matches: 15. CDR3 length: 15 residues. This chain's CDR3 is CASTIKDRTYGGYTF. For the CDR3, the DNA is TGTGCCAGCACTATAAAGGACAGGACGTATGGTGGCTACACCTTC.

This clonotype was seen many times. At one boundary the junction diverges from the germline segment, which might be a read error. The V call is TRBV7-2, the J call TRBJ2-3; 8 bases are shared with TRBD1. The CDR3 totals 16 residues. The germline V gene encodes CDR1 SGHTA and CDR2 FQGNSA. The CDR3 is CASGFPQGASRDTQYF. The CDR3 nucleotides are TGTGCCAGCGGCTTTCCTCAGGGGGCATCGAGGGATACGCAGTATTTT.

This clonotype was seen ten or more times. The V call is TRBV28, the J call TRBJ2-7; D unresolved. The CDR3 has 14 residues. The germline gives CDR1 MDHEN, CDR2 SYDVKM. V lost 6 bases and J lost 4, with 16 bases in between. The CDR3 sequence is CASSRWGTHYEQYV. The CDR3 DNA sequence: TGTGCCAGCAGCCGATGGGGTACCCATTACGAGCAGTACGTC.